The source of this T cell receptor (beta chain) is a study of T cells in Graves' hyperthyroidism and ophthalmopathy. Findings and limits, study-wide: A 13 V-J model separated ophthalmopathy from stable hyperthyroidism.

In germline, CDR1 is SGHVS, CDR2 FNYEAQ. Trimming cost V 1 base and J 5 bases, with 12 bases left between them. CDR3 length: 15 residues. Ophthalmopathy patients had moderate-to-severe active disease, CAS ≥3, NOSPECS ≥4, and disease duration under 3 months. This clonotype was detected ten times or more. Its target is unknown. It was RNA transcripts that yielded the amplified TCR beta CDR3 regions. With the HTBI primer set, the TCR CDR3 went through a first round of RT-PCR. One entry per CDR3 protein, called by TCRdb with MiXCR from the multiplex PCR reads. The repertoire consists of about 600,000 distinct CDR3 sequences, with 14% occurring once and the leading ten covering about 6.6%.

The receptor comes from a woman aged 18-35 years with Graves' ophthalmopathy. Specimen: blood. The chain recombines TRBV7-6 with TRBJ2-1; D tentatively fits TRBD1 or TRBD2 (5 bases each). CDR3 in DNA: TGTGCCAGCAGCTTAGGGGGGAGAACTCACAATGAGCAGTTCTTC. Its protein is CASSLGGRTHNEQFF.